The 6 T cell receptor beta chains presented below share a single source sample, sequenced in a study of memory CD8 T cells in hepatitis C reinfection. As to time point: pre-reinfection, 55 to 20 weeks before reinfection detection. TCR sequencing was done directly ex vivo on sorted cells, without expansion in vitro. Clones were read by immunoSEQ multiplex PCR, and TCRdb kept only the in-frame ones, dropping some. The sample includes about 50,000 clones, roughly nine tenths of them seen just once. Sequenced: naive CD8+ T cells sorted from blood. The receptors were sampled from a man aged 18 to 29 with hepatitis C virus infection.

This clone was seen once. This chain links TRBV4-3 with TRBJ2-1; 12 nucleotides match TRBD2. The V and J ends lost 1 base and 2 bases, in that order; junction bases with no gene match: 3. The CDR3 loop spans 17 amino acids. Germline CDR1 is LGHNA and CDR2 is YSLEER. This CDR3 is CASSQALAGGTYNEQFF. Written as DNA, the CDR3 is TGCGCCAGCAGCCAAGCCCTAGCGGGGGGGACCTACAATGAGCAGTTCTTC.

V usage is TRBV6-5 and J usage is TRBJ2-5; no firm D call. The germline gives CDR1 MNHEY, CDR2 SVGAGI. V was shortened by 10 bases and J by 1 base, with 13 bases between the two germline ends. CDR3 length equals 13 residues. The CDR3 sequence is CATPRWPQETQYF. The CDR3 DNA is TGTGCCACTCCGAGGTGGCCCCAAGAGACCCAGTACTTC.

The chain employs TRBV10-1 and TRBJ2-3; TRBD2 matches at 8 bases. From germline, CDR1 is WNHNN and CDR2 SYGVQD (reference sequence). With 2 bases clipped from V and 2 bases from J, the junction kept 6 bases outside the gene matches. This CDR3 is 16 amino acids long. This chain's CDR3 is CASSENLAGSTDTQYF. CDR3 sequence (DNA): TGCGCCAGCAGTGAGAATCTAGCGGGTTCCACAGATACGCAGTATTTT.

The chain joins TRBV11-2 to TRBJ2-1; 12 nucleotides match TRBD2. Germline CDR1 SGHAT, CDR2 FQNNGV. This CDR3 has 17 residues. J lost 5 bases, V lost 8 bases, and 13 bases had no gene match. CDR3 loop: CASGATTSGGKDNEQFF. CDR3 coding DNA: TGTGCCAGCGGCGCAACGACTAGCGGGGGCAAAGACAATGAGCAGTTCTTC.

The V gene is TRBV4-1, the J gene TRBJ2-1, with 11 bases fitting TRBD2. The trim removed 0 bases at V and 4 bases at J, leaving 8 bases unmatched. The CDR3 covers 18 residues. Germline V gene data show CDR1 as MGHRA and CDR2 as YSYEKL. The DNA of the CDR3 is TGCGCCAGCAGCCAAGATGTAGCGGGGGGGCCGTTTTACAATGAGCAGTTCTTC. Translation: CASSQDVAGGPFYNEQFF.

The chain couples TRBV4-1 to TRBJ2-7, with D maybe TRBD2 (6 bases). The ends were cut back, 4 bases at V and 0 bases at J, with 16 bases in the middle. Germline V gives CDR1 MGHRA, CDR2 YSYEKL. CDR3 length: 16 residues. CDR3 loop: CASSPPRGSGSYEQYF. The CDR3 nucleotides are TGCGCCAGCAGCCCCCCCCGGGGTAGCGGCTCCTACGAGCAGTACTTC.